Each of the 5 T cell receptor beta chains below was sequenced from the same sample in a study of blood T cell repertoires in COVID-19. TCRdb's table, derived via immunoSEQ multiplex PCR, lists solely in-frame clones and lacks some. The sample shows 400,000 or so clones, roughly 88% of them seen only once. The sample taken for sequencing was PBMCs or T cells enriched from blood (not recorded which). These receptors were obtained from a man aged 18 to 29 who had recovered from COVID-19.

V and J are TRBV6-5 and TRBJ1-2; perhaps TRBD1 as D (5 bases). Germline CDR1 is MNHEY and CDR2 is SVGAGI. This CDR3 is built from 13 residues. V was shortened by 8 bases and J by 6 bases, with 16 bases between the two germline ends. The CDR3 sequence is CASRTGYEDGYTF. CDR3 DNA: TGTGCCAGCCGAACAGGTTATGAGGATGGCTACACCTTC.

The gene calls are TRBV29-1 and TRBJ2-7; weak D call: TRBD2 (5 bases). V gave up 6 bases and J gave up 5 bases, with 14 bases separating them. Per germline, CDR1 SQVTM and CDR2 ANQGSEA. There are 12 residues in the CDR3. The CDR3 reads CSVHRTANEQYF. CDR3 nucleotides: TGCAGCGTCCACCGGACTGCGAACGAGCAGTACTTC.

The chain recombines TRBV7-2 with TRBJ2-7; the match to TRBD2 covers 7 bases. This CDR3 spans 16 amino acids. Germline loops: CDR1 SGHTA, CDR2 FQGNSA. V lost 2 bases to trimming and J lost 0 bases; unmatched junction nucleotides: 7. CDR3 residues: CASSLQAGVVSYEQYF. CDR3 nucleotides: TGTGCCAGCAGCTTACAGGCGGGGGTGGTCTCCTACGAGCAGTACTTC.

The chain uses TRBV19 and TRBJ1-6; 8 nucleotides agree with TRBD1. V dropped 5 bases and J dropped 7; count of bases not matched to a gene: 7. From germline, CDR1 is LNHDA and CDR2 SQIVND (reference sequence). This CDR3 comprises 15 residues. The CDR3 spells CASSEIRTGNSPLHF. In DNA form, the CDR3 reads TGTGCCAGTAGTGAAATTCGGACAGGGAATTCACCCCTCCACTTT.

This sequence joins TRBV27 and TRBJ1-6; 7 bases match TRBD1. J was trimmed by 13 bases and V by 5 bases; bases with no gene match: 8. The CDR3 runs 13 residues. CDR1 MNHEY and CDR2 SMNVEV come from the germline V gene (reference sequence). The CDR3 DNA sequence: TGTGCCAGCAGTACGACGACAGGGTCCCCCCTCCACTTT. Translating it yields CASSTTTGSPLHF.